This passage covers 23 T cell receptor beta chains from one sample sequenced in a study of beta chain features in type 1 diabetes. Sequenced material consisted of expressed TCRB transcripts (all of the isolated RNA was reverse transcribed). Some clones are missing from TCRdb's copy, which holds only in-frame ones; the method was immunoSEQ multiplex PCR. The sample yields about 900,000 clones, roughly 17% seen once. The material sequenced was naive CD4+ T cells from blood. The receptors derive from a woman younger than 35 in good health.

The sample holds a few counts of this clone. This sequence joins TRBV19 and TRBJ1-5; D may be TRBD1 (5 bases). Germline V gene sequence: CDR1 LNHDA, CDR2 SQIVND (reference sequence). The CDR3 runs 15 residues. Trimming cost V 3 bases and J 5 bases, with 14 bases left between them. The CDR3 nucleotides read TGTGCCAGTAGTATGGGGAGGGGAGGGTATCAGCCCCAGCATTTT. Translated: CASSMGRGGYQPQHF.

This clone came up a few times. The chain carries TRBV19 and TRBJ2-6, with D unclear. Trimming cost V 4 bases and J 0 bases, with 13 bases left between them. The length of the CDR3 is 17 residues. Germline V CDR1 and CDR2: LNHDA, SQIVND (reference sequence). CDR3 protein: CASSTGRYGSGANVLTF. CDR3 nucleotides: TGTGCCAGTAGTACCGGCCGTTATGGCTCTGGGGCCAACGTCCTGACTTTC.

J is TRBJ2-1 and V is TRBV15, with 7 bases that match TRBD2. The CDR3 spans 17 residues. Trimming cost V 2 bases and J 3 bases; bases outside gene matches: 10. Germline V gene lookup returns CDR1 LNHNV and CDR2 YYDKDF (reference sequence). CDR3 in amino acids: CATSRHLSGGNYNEQFF. The CDR3, as DNA: TGTGCCACCAGCAGACATCTCTCCGGGGGGAACTACAATGAGCAGTTCTTC. The whole variable domain, remainder taken from reference TRBV15 and TRBJ2-1, is DAMVIQNPRYQVTQFGKPVTLSCSQTLNHNVMYWYQQKSSQAPKLLFHYYDKDFNNEADTPDNFQSRRPNTSFCFLDIRSPGLGDTAMYLCATSRHLSGGNYNEQFFGPGTRLTVL.

This clone appeared a few times. The chain employs TRBV6-1 and TRBJ2-1; D possibly corresponds to TRBD2 (6 bases). Trimming pared 7 bases from V and 6 bases from J, leaving 16 bases between. CDR3 length: 14 residues. Germline V CDR1 and CDR2: MNHNS, SASEGT. CDR3 in amino acids: CASTLSGGFNEQFF. The CDR3 coding sequence is TGTGCCAGCACTCTCTCCGGGGGATTCAATGAGCAGTTCTTC.

This clone was counted only a few times. This rearrangement joins TRBV5-4 to TRBJ2-5; 7 bases are shared with TRBD2. The CDR3 is made up of 15 amino acids. Trimming removed 4 bases from V and 4 bases from J; junction bases left unmatched: 10. Germline V gene data show CDR1 as SGHNT and CDR2 as YYREEE (reference sequence). The chain's CDR3 is CASSPRKSGVETQYF. Written as DNA, the CDR3 is TGTGCCAGCAGCCCCCGTAAGAGCGGGGTAGAGACCCAGTACTTC.

This chain links TRBV18 with TRBJ2-5; possibly TRBD1 or TRBD2 for D (5 bases each). The CDR3 covers 13 residues. V gave up 2 bases and J gave up 9 bases, with 13 bases separating them. Germline CDR1 reads KGHSH; CDR2 reads LQKENI. The chain's CDR3 is CASSPTREGAQYF. The CDR3 DNA sequence: TGTGCCAGCTCACCAACCCGGGAAGGGGCCCAGTACTTC.

This clone was seen a few times. The chain recombines TRBV28 with TRBJ1-4; the D gene is possibly TRBD1 (6 bases). This CDR3 is built from 15 residues. Trimming stripped 3 bases from V and 0 bases from J, with 8 bases between. Per germline, CDR1 MDHEN and CDR2 SYDVKM. In nucleotides, the CDR3 is TGTGCCAGCAGTTTCGGACAGTCAACTAATGAAAAACTGTTTTTT. The encoded protein is CASSFGQSTNEKLFF.

The rearrangement joins TRBV6-6 to TRBJ2-7, with 11 bases matching TRBD1. In germline, CDR1 is MNHNY, CDR2 SVGAGI (reference sequence). The CDR3 consists of 14 residues. After removal of 11 bases from V and 1 base from J, the junction contained 7 bases not matched to a gene. The CDR3 region has the DNA TGTGCCGTTAAGGACAGGGGGCCATCCTACGAGCAGTACTTC. Amino acids: CAVKDRGPSYEQYF.

The table lists this clone with a few counts. This chain uses TRBV15 with TRBJ2-3; D not certain. This CDR3 region has 12 residues. The V and J ends lost 4 bases and 2 bases respectively, with 4 bases between them. Germline values: CDR1 LNHNV, CDR2 YYDKDF (reference sequence). The CDR3 here is CATSKSTDTQYF. As DNA, the CDR3 is TGTGCCACCAGCAAATCCACAGATACGCAGTATTTT.

This clone was observed a handful of times. Written as DNA, the CDR3 is TGTGCCAGCAGCCAAGAGGTTTCAGGCAGGAACTATGGCTACACCTTC. As protein: CASSQEVSGRNYGYTF. The J gene is TRBJ1-2, the V gene TRBV4-2; D unresolved. The CDR3 totals 16 residues. Germline V CDR1 and CDR2: LGHNA, YNFKEQ. V lost 0 bases and J 2 bases, leaving 13 bases between the germline ends.

This clone has more than one count but fewer than ten. This chain uses TRBV5-1 with TRBJ2-1, with 12 bases aligning to TRBD2. V lost 3 bases, J lost 8 bases, and 6 bases stayed unmatched. The CDR3 sequence is 15 residues long. Germline-derived CDR1 and CDR2 are SGHRS and YFSETQ. In nucleotides, the CDR3 is TGCGCCAGCAGCTACCGGACTAGCGGGATCGATGAGCAGTTCTTC. This translates into CASSYRTSGIDEQFF.

This chain joins TRBV7-3 and TRBJ2-1; D gene uncertain. V was clipped by 5 bases and J by 6 bases, with 20 bases between them. Germline V CDR1 and CDR2: SGHTA, FQGTGA. This CDR3 comprises 16 residues. The CDR3, as DNA: TGTGCCAGCAGCCTACGTAGTTGGACCAGCACCAATGAGCAGTTCTTC. Its translation: CASSLRSWTSTNEQFF. Variable domain in full (rest from reference TRBV7-3 and TRBJ2-1): GAGVSQTPSNKVTEKGKYVELRCDPISGHTALYWYRQSLGQGPEFLIYFQGTGAADDSGLPNDRFFAVRPEGSVSTLKIQRTERGDSAVYLCASSLRSWTSTNEQFFGPGTRLTVL.

This clone has only a few counts. This chain joins TRBV18 and TRBJ2-5; D assignment may be TRBD1 or TRBD2 (5 bases each). Per the germline V gene, CDR1 is KGHSH and CDR2 is LQKENI. V lost 4 bases and J lost 2, with 8 bases in between. The CDR3 runs to 13 residues. CDR3 DNA sequence: TGTGCCAGCTCACGGGACCAGCAAGAGACCCAGTACTTC. Translating it yields CASSRDQQETQYF.

The sample holds a few counts of this clone. The chain recombines TRBV7-2 with TRBJ2-7; TRBD2 agrees at 8 bases. Germline V gene sequence: CDR1 SGHTA, CDR2 FQGNSA. Trimming at V came to 3 bases and at J to 12 bases, leaving 10 bases not matched to a gene. The CDR3 consists of 13 residues. DNA for the CDR3: TGTGCCAGCAGCTTTGACACTAGCGGACTCTCGTACTTC. Translating it yields CASSFDTSGLSYF.

The chain combines TRBV19 with TRBJ2-3; no reliable D call. Germline-derived CDR1 and CDR2 are LNHDA and SQIVND (reference sequence). CDR3 length: 16 residues. V was trimmed by 1 base and J by 4 bases, leaving 15 bases between them. The CDR3 bases are TGTGCCAGTAGTATAGCGGCAAGGGTAGCAGCAGATACGCAGTATTTT. Protein sequence: CASSIAARVAADTQYF.

The chain joins TRBV28 to TRBJ1-2; D is uncertain. V shed 6 bases and J shed 0 bases, with 20 bases lying between them. This CDR3 has 17 residues. Germline CDR1 reads MDHEN; CDR2 reads SYDVKM. DNA of the CDR3: TGTGCCAGCAGCCTAGACCGAAGGATGGGGTCTAACTATGGCTACACCTTC. Protein sequence: CASSLDRRMGSNYGYTF.

The genes are TRBV7-3 and TRBJ2-3; 7 bases match TRBD2. The CDR3 spans 15 residues. Germline CDR1 and CDR2: SGHTA and FQGTGA. V lost 1 base to trimming and J lost 2 bases; unmatched junction nucleotides: 3. The CDR3 nucleotides read TGTGCCAGCAGCTTAATGGCGGGAGCCACAGATACGCAGTATTTT. Protein: CASSLMAGATDTQYF.

The genes are TRBV5-6 and TRBJ2-1; D is uncertain. Germline-derived CDR1 and CDR2 are SGHDT and YYEEEE. The CDR3 covers 14 residues. V was shortened by 4 bases and J by 0 bases, with 8 bases between the two germline ends. CDR3 sequence: CASSQVTSYNEQFF. In DNA form, the CDR3 reads TGTGCCAGCAGCCAGGTTACCTCCTACAATGAGCAGTTCTTC. The full variable domain, its missing parts supplied by reference TRBV5-6 and TRBJ2-1, is DAGVTQSPTHLIKTRGQQVTLRCSPKSGHDTVSWYQQALGQGPQFIFQYYEEEERQRGNFPDRFSGHQFPNYSSELNVNALLLGDSALYLCASSQVTSYNEQFFGPGTRLTVL.

The chain has TRBV15 and TRBJ2-1; the D is unclear. The V end lost 4 bases, the J end lost 1 base, and 11 bases lay between the germline ends. Germline values: CDR1 LNHNV, CDR2 YYDKDF (reference sequence). CDR3 size: 15 residues. CDR3 region: CATSIGPPSYNEQFF. Here the CDR3 DNA reads TGTGCCACCAGCATCGGGCCCCCATCCTACAATGAGCAGTTCTTC.

The rearrangement uses TRBV28 and TRBJ1-2; TRBD1 agrees at 8 bases. Germline CDR1 and CDR2: MDHEN and SYDVKM. This CDR3 spans 14 amino acids. The J segment lost 5 bases and the V segment lost 8 bases, leaving 10 bases of the junction unmatched. Here the CDR3 DNA reads TGTGCCAGCGACAGGGGTGGAATTTCGTATGGCTACACCTTC. It yields the protein CASDRGGISYGYTF.

The V and J genes are TRBV28 and TRBJ2-2, with TRBD2 matching over 12 bases. J lost 6 bases, V lost 10 bases, and 6 bases had no gene match. Germline-derived CDR1 and CDR2 are MDHEN and SYDVKM. The length of the CDR3 is 14 residues. The CDR3 protein is CATQTSGSAGELFF. The CDR3 coding sequence is TGTGCCACTCAGACTAGCGGGAGCGCCGGGGAGCTGTTTTTT.

V usage is TRBV18 and J usage is TRBJ2-1; no reliable D call. This CDR3 comprises 13 residues. V lost 1 base to trimming and J lost 5 bases, with 6 bases between them. The germline V gene encodes CDR1 KGHSH and CDR2 LQKENI. CDR3 bases: TGTGCCAGCTCACCACAAGAAAACAATGAGCAGTTCTTC. Protein product: CASSPQENNEQFF. Combining the CDR3 with reference TRBV18 and TRBJ2-1 gives the whole variable domain NAGVMQNPRHLVRRRGQEARLRCSPMKGHSHVYWYRQLPEEGLKFMVYLQKENIIDESGMPKERFSAEFPKEGPSILRIQQVVRGDSAAYFCASSPQENNEQFFGPGTRLTVL.

A few counts support this clone. CDR3 sequence reads: CASSFDRHSYEQYF. CDR3 sequence (DNA): TGTGCCAGCAGCTTTGACAGGCATTCCTACGAGCAGTACTTC. This rearrangement joins TRBV7-2 to TRBJ2-7; D is perhaps TRBD1 (6 bases). V was pared by 3 bases and J by 1 base, with 10 bases between. Germline CDR1 SGHTA, CDR2 FQGNSA. CDR3 length: 14 residues.